The present entry profiles one TCR beta chain with its context. The data derive from a study of blood T cell repertoires in COVID-19. Turning to the study itself: Material from acute and convalescent COVID-19 was sourced from the United States, Italy and Spain.

Sequencing used immunoSEQ multiplex PCR; TCRdb keeps in-frame clones, though not all of them. The data contain some 290,000 clones, around 86% of them singletons. Per the germline V gene, CDR1 is MNHEY and CDR2 is SVGAGI. CDR3 length: 13 residues. The V end was cut by 4 bases, the J end by 4 bases, with 10 bases between. The specimen was peripheral blood. The chain carries TRBV6-5 and TRBJ1-2; no reliable D call. The receptor's source is a man between 18 and 29 years old with active or convalescent COVID-19. Here the CDR3 DNA reads TGTGCCAGCAGTTCCCTGACTCCCTATGGCTACACCTTC. Translation gives CASSSLTPYGYTF.